This entry features one T cell receptor beta chain sequence. CDR1 is SNHLY, CDR2 FYNNEI, per germline. CDR3 length equals 15 residues. The J segment lost 2 bases and the V segment lost 4 bases, leaving 5 bases of the junction unmatched. These data are taken from a study of ipilimumab plus nivolumab after autologous stem cell transplantation. Generated by immunoSEQ multiplex PCR, the TCRdb table keeps only in-frame clones and is missing some. The sample yields 35,000 to 50,000 clones, around nine tenths seen once. This sequence joins TRBV2 and TRBJ2-1; TRBD1 matches 7 bases. The sequencing here drew on PBMCs, taken in a trial of ipilimumab plus nivolumab as post-transplant consolidation. The clonotype was recovered from a male donor with multiple myeloma. CDR3 protein: CASSVRGGTYNEQFF. The CDR3 DNA is TGTGCCAGCAGTGTTCGAGGGGGCACCTACAATGAGCAGTTCTTC. The variable domain in full, completed from reference TRBV2 and TRBJ2-1, reads EPEVTQTPSHQVTQMGQEVILRCVPISNHLYFYWYRQILGQKVEFLVSFYNNEISEKSEIFDDQFSVERPDGSNFTLKIRSTKLEDSAMYFCASSVRGGTYNEQFFGPGTRLTVL.